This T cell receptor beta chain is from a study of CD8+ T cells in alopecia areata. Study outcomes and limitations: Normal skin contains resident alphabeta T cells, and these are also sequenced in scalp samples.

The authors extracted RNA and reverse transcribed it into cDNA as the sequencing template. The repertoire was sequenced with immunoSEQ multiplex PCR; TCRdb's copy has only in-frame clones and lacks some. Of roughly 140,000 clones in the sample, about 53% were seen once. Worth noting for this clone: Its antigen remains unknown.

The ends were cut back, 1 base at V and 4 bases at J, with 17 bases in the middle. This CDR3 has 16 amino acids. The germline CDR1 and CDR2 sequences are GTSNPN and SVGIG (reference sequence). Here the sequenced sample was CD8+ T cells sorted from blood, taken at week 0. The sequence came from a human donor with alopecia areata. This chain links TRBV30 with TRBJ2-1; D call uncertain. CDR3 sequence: CAWSGHLDPRYNEQFF. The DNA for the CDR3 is TGTGCCTGGAGTGGTCATTTGGATCCCCGTTACAATGAGCAGTTCTTC.